The 3 T cell receptor beta chains given below trace back to one sample, sequenced in a study of T cells in Graves' hyperthyroidism and ophthalmopathy. What was amplified from RNA transcripts were TCR beta CDR3 regions. HTBI primers were the set used in a first-round RT-PCR of the TCR CDR3. TCRdb re-called the multiplex PCR reads with MiXCR, one entry per CDR3 protein. Of almost 600,000 distinct CDR3 sequences in the sample, around 13% were seen once. Sequencing used blood. These receptors came from a woman aged 30 to 39 with Graves' hyperthyroidism that later progressed to Graves' ophthalmopathy.

This clonotype came up a few times. The chain employs TRBV20-1 and TRBJ2-7; a weak D match, TRBD1 (5 bases). Trimming shortened V by 5 bases and J by 7 bases, and 15 bases separated the two germline ends. Germline CDR1 and CDR2: DFQATT and SNEGSKA (reference sequence). This CDR3 spans 12 amino acids. In DNA, the CDR3 is TGCAGTGCTTATCTTCAGGGTTTTGAGCAGTACTTC. This translates into CSAYLQGFEQYF.

The chain recombines TRBV4-3 with TRBJ1-4; 7 bases match TRBD1. CDR3 length equals 15 residues. Germline V gives CDR1 LGHNA, CDR2 YSLEER. V trimming: 5 bases; J trimming: 8 bases; junction bases outside the gene matches: 11. The CDR3 is CASSTYRGVGEKLFF. The DNA of the CDR3 is TGCGCCAGCAGCACTTACAGGGGAGTAGGCGAAAAACTGTTTTTT.

This clonotype was counted at least ten times. The chain recombines TRBV28 with TRBJ1-2; a possible D gene is TRBD1 (6 bases). The V end was cut by 1 base, the J end by 2 bases, with 8 bases between. Germline loops: CDR1 MDHEN, CDR2 SYDVKM. The CDR3 runs 14 residues. The CDR3 region has the DNA TGTGCCAGCAGTTTATTTACAGGGAACTATGGCTACACCTTC. Amino acids: CASSLFTGNYGYTF.